The present entry profiles one T cell receptor (beta chain) with its context. Antigen: not known. These data come from a study of response to subunit inactivated influenza vaccine. Notes on the study in general: Authors suggested each seasonal influenza vaccination recruits few new T cells.

TCRdb reprocessed the RT-PCR reads via MiXCR and lists one record per CDR3 protein. The sample yields roughly 500,000 distinct CDR3 sequences, 16% seen once. The TCR originated in a man in his fifties or sixties who received an inactivated influenza vaccine. The starting material was CD4+ T cells sorted from PBMCs, obtained around 25 months after vaccination.

CDR3 amino acids: CSVAGPSSYEQYF. CDR3 nucleotides: TGCAGCGTTGCAGGGCCCTCCTCCTACGAGCAGTACTTC. This rearrangement joins TRBV29-1 to TRBJ2-7, with TRBD1 as a possible D gene (5 bases). Trimming took 4 bases from V and 0 from J, leaving 10 bases between them. The CDR3 is 13 residues long. Germline loops: CDR1 SQVTM, CDR2 ANQGSEA.